The 5 T cell receptor beta chains below were found in one sample sequenced in a study of radiation and T cells in renal cell carcinoma. The data were produced by immunoSEQ multiplex PCR, yet TCRdb's version contains in-frame clones alone and is incomplete. The sample has 45,000 to 55,000 clones; 75% to 90% are singletons. Sample time point: blood 2 weeks post-SBRT. Noted treatment: 15 Gy SBRT to primary tumor, nephrectomy 4 weeks later. The material was blood, obtained from a patient whose treatment included radiotherapy and nephrectomy. These receptors were obtained from a woman between 70 and 85 years old with renal cell carcinoma.

The CDR3 protein is CASSYGGTELWYF. Written as DNA, the CDR3 is TGTGCCAGCAGTTACGGCGGGACGGAACTATGGTACTTC. The V call is TRBV6-6, the J call TRBJ2-7, with D possibly being TRBD2 (6 bases). This CDR3 comprises 13 residues. Trimming stripped 2 bases from V and 12 bases from J, with 17 bases between. CDR1 and CDR2 from the germline V gene are MNHNY and SVGAGI (reference sequence).

V usage is TRBV10-3 and J usage is TRBJ2-7, with D unclear. The germline V gene has CDR1 ENHRY and CDR2 SYGVKD. The germline V and J ends were trimmed by 6 bases and 0 bases, with 6 bases remaining between them. CDR3 length equals 12 residues. CDR3 loop: CAIRASSYEQYF. CDR3 bases: TGTGCCATCAGGGCCAGCTCCTACGAGCAGTACTTC.

This rearrangement joins TRBV9 to TRBJ2-7; the match to TRBD1 covers 8 bases. The CDR3 has 14 amino acids. V lost 6 bases and J lost 5; bases outside the gene matches: 10. Germline assignment: CDR1 SGDLS and CDR2 YYNGEE. The CDR3: CASNSGQGWHEQYF. CDR3 DNA sequence: TGTGCCAGCAACAGTGGACAGGGTTGGCACGAGCAGTACTTC.

V gene TRBV9 combines with J gene TRBJ1-2, with TRBD1 matching over 7 bases. Germline CDR1 SGDLS, CDR2 YYNGEE. The CDR3 runs to 13 residues. V trimming: 0 bases; J trimming: 6 bases; junction bases outside the gene matches: 2. The CDR3 DNA reads as TGTGCCAGCAGCGTAGGACAGGGTAATGGCTACACCTTC. It specifies CASSVGQGNGYTF.

This chain connects TRBV7-9 to TRBJ1-2, with D tentatively TRBD1 (6 bases). Germline values: CDR1 SEHNR, CDR2 FQNEAQ (reference sequence). The CDR3 is 14 amino acids. The germline V and J ends were trimmed by 5 bases and 8 bases, with 18 bases remaining between them. The CDR3 DNA reads TGTGCCAGCAGCCCATCCGCGGGGGCGGGGGGCTACACCTTC. Encoded protein: CASSPSAGAGGYTF.